The text below deals with one T cell receptor beta chain. The data were taken from a study of blood T cell repertoires in COVID-19. V lost 5 bases and J lost 5; bases outside the gene matches: 7. The CDR3 covers 16 residues. CDR1 is LGHDT and CDR2 is YNNKEL in the germline V gene (reference sequence). The data were produced by immunoSEQ multiplex PCR, yet TCRdb's version contains in-frame clones alone and is incomplete. The sample has roughly 230,000 clones, approximately 80% seen once; the top ten hold less than 8%. This sequence joins TRBV3-1 (or the pseudogene TRBV3-2) and TRBJ2-5; the match to TRBD2 covers 14 bases. The sequence derives from a woman between 45 and 65 years old with acute or convalescent COVID-19. Source material: peripheral blood. The CDR3 coding sequence is TGTGCCAGCAGCGCGACTAGCGGGGGGGCGGTGGAGACCCAGTACTTC. Translating it yields CASSATSGGAVETQYF.